The clone carrying this T cell receptor (beta chain) appeared a few times. Its specificity is unknown. Unique molecular identifiers tagged individual cDNA molecules. Via MiXCR, TCRdb re-called the 5' RACE reads, giving one row per CDR3 protein. The table lists approximately 70,000 distinct CDR3 sequences, 9.5% to 13% of them singletons. This entry comes from a study of early T cells in non-severe SARS-CoV-2 infection. About the research overall: Sequencing of unsorted whole blood was done on bulk RNA, leaving chains unpaired.

Study-wide results and caveats: Matching results from VDJdb favored anti-spike CD8 responses, leaving private and CD4 specificities undetected.

Germline CDR1 reads SGHVS; CDR2 reads FQNEAQ. CDR3 length equals 17 residues. The V gene lost 6 bases and the J gene lost 2 bases, with 21 bases spanning the gap. The specimen was whole blood, collected at baseline. The receptor was derived from an adult who was a healthcare worker with PCR-confirmed SARS-CoV-2 infection or an uninfected control (not recorded which). The chain uses TRBV7-8 and TRBJ2-3; D gene uncertain. This chain's CDR3 is CASSALSTGVDTDTQYF. The DNA of the CDR3 is TGTGCCAGCAGTGCCTTGAGCACTGGAGTCGACACAGATACGCAGTATTTT.